This T cell receptor beta chain was sequenced in a study of cytomegalovirus exposure and HLA in healthy donors. In regard to this clone: Its antigen is currently unknown.

Study results and caveats: Most TCRs appeared rarely, but some public TCRs recurred in many donors.

Measured with immunoSEQ multiplex PCR; TCRdb has only the in-frame clones, and not every one. Among fewer than 120,000 clones listed, approximately 87% were seen once. The CDR3 consists of 15 residues. In germline, CDR1 is SGHAT, CDR2 FQNNGV. Trimming took 0 bases from V and 4 from J, leaving 10 bases between them. Material: PBMCs. The J gene is TRBJ2-1, the V gene TRBV11-2, with D maybe TRBD2 (6 bases). The TCR sequence derives from a woman in her twenties or thirties in good health and CMV-seropositive. The DNA for the CDR3 is TGTGCCAGCAGCTTAGAGGGACTGAGGTACAATGAGCAGTTCTTC. Translated, it gives CASSLEGLRYNEQFF.